These 25 T cell receptor beta chains came from one sample sequenced in a study of T-cell reconstitution after alpha-beta-depleted transplantation in children. Unique molecular identifiers were incorporated into the prepared TCRbeta library. In TCRdb, the PCR reads were re-called with MiXCR into one record per CDR3 protein. The sample contains 250,000 or so distinct CDR3 sequences, just under 8.5% of which appear only once. The source was PBMCs, mostly from graft donor cells, collected 180 days after TCRalphabeta/CD19-depleted stem cell transplant. Every receptor here comes from a male patient younger than 18 who had a stem cell transplant for acute lymphoblastic leukemia, so the T cells may come from the graft donor.

This clonotype showed up many times. This chain uses TRBV20-1 with TRBJ1-2; D call uncertain. The CDR3 is 18 amino acids. V was cut by 5 bases and J by 5 bases, with 30 bases left in between. Germline V gene data show CDR1 as DFQATT and CDR2 as SNEGSKA (reference sequence). The chain's CDR3 is CSAFHQFWTDGFKYGYTF. The CDR3 coding sequence is TGCAGTGCTTTCCACCAATTTTGGACGGACGGTTTTAAATATGGCTACACCTTC.

This clonotype showed up many times. The V and J genes are TRBV11-2 and TRBJ2-2; TRBD2 matches at 8 bases. Per the germline V gene, CDR1 is SGHAT and CDR2 is FQNNGV. After removal of 3 bases from V and 4 bases from J, the junction contained 4 bases not matched to a gene. This CDR3 is 15 amino acids long. The CDR3 nucleotides are TGTGCCAGCAGCTTGCGGACTAGCACCACCGGGGAGCTGTTTTTT. It yields the protein CASSLRTSTTGELFF.

Ten or more counts support this clonotype. The V gene is TRBV5-7, the J gene TRBJ2-5; D unresolved. TRBV5-7 is an ORF, and what it does is uncertain. The CDR3 consists of 14 residues. Trimming stripped 3 bases from V and 0 bases from J, with 9 bases between. The chain's CDR3 is CASSYRTDQETQYF. The CDR3 coding sequence is TGTGCCAGCAGCTATAGGACGGACCAAGAGACCCAGTACTTC.

This clonotype was seen ten or more times. One end of the junction fails to match germline, which may point to a read error. The genes are TRBV24-1 and TRBJ2-3, with a weak D call TRBD2 (6 bases). The germline CDR1 and CDR2 sequences are KGHDR and SFDVKD. The CDR3 has 13 amino acids. The DNA of the CDR3 is TGTGCCACCAGTGCTACTAGCAAAGATACGCAGTATTTT. Its protein is CATSATSKDTQYF.

Remarks on this clonotype: A much larger clone differs by one base, so this may be a read error. V is TRBV28 and J is TRBJ1-2, with D tentatively TRBD1 (6 bases). The V gene lost 6 bases and the J gene lost 5 bases, with 7 bases spanning the gap. The CDR3 is made up of 11 amino acids. Germline-derived CDR1 and CDR2 are MDHEN and SYDVKM. The CDR3 sequence: CASRDRYGYTF. The CDR3 bases are TGTGCCAGCAGGGACAGATATGGCTACACCTTC.

This clonotype was observed at least ten times. The rearrangement uses TRBV20-1 and TRBJ1-1; possibly TRBD1 for D (5 bases). Germline CDR1 and CDR2: DFQATT and SNEGSKA (reference sequence). The V end was cut by 7 bases, the J end by 0 bases, with 21 bases between. The CDR3 contains 16 residues. As DNA, the CDR3 is TGCAGTGTTGAGAGGGGTGGCAGAACAATGAACACTGAAGCTTTCTTT. This gives the protein CSVERGGRTMNTEAFF.

This clonotype was seen many times. The V and J genes are TRBV7-9 and TRBJ1-3, with a weak D call TRBD1 (6 bases). The length of the CDR3 is 14 residues. Germline CDR1 and CDR2: SEHNR and FQNEAQ (reference sequence). Trimming stripped 4 bases from V and 2 bases from J, with 9 bases between. CDR3 sequence (DNA): TGTGCCAGCAGCTCCGGGACACCTGGAAACACCATATATTTT. Translated, it gives CASSSGTPGNTIYF.

This clonotype was counted ten times or more. The V gene is TRBV12-3 or TRBV12-4, the J gene TRBJ1-2; D is unresolved. Trimming removed 4 bases at V and 5 bases at J, with 14 bases between. The CDR3 consists of 14 residues. The CDR3 spells CASSSPTVTYGYTF. The CDR3 DNA reads as TGTGCCAGCAGTTCCCCAACAGTTACTTATGGCTACACCTTC.

This clonotype was counted ten times or more. The chain has TRBV12-3 or TRBV12-4 and TRBJ1-1; a weak D match, TRBD1 (6 bases). V was trimmed by 6 bases and J by 0 bases, leaving 14 bases between them. CDR3 length equals 15 residues. The CDR3 nucleotides are TGTGCCAGCAGGCCTGCTCAGGGGATGAACACTGAAGCTTTCTTT. This encodes CASRPAQGMNTEAFF.

This clonotype appeared many times. V usage is TRBV10-3 and J usage is TRBJ2-5; D not resolved. The germline CDR1 and CDR2 sequences are ENHRY and SYGVKD. The V and J ends lost 0 bases and 3 bases respectively, with 2 bases between them. CDR3 length: 12 residues. Here the CDR3 reads CAISESEETQYF. The CDR3 DNA reads TGTGCCATCAGTGAGTCGGAAGAGACCCAGTACTTC.

In its sample, this clonotype was seen once. A much larger clone lies one base from this, so it may be a read error. This chain links TRBV20-1 with TRBJ2-3, with a possible D match to TRBD2 (5 bases). V shed 1 base and J shed 4 bases, with 24 bases lying between them. Germline lookup yields CDR1 DFQATT and CDR2 SNEGSKA (reference sequence). The CDR3 contains 18 residues. This CDR3 reads CSARVIYPAVGSSDTQYF. The CDR3 DNA is TGCAGTGCTAGAGTTATCTACCCAGCGGTAGGATCTTCAGATACGCAGTATTTT.

On this clonotype itself: A much more abundant neighbour one base away suggests this may be a read error. The V gene is TRBV14, the J gene TRBJ1-2; no definite D call. Trimming shortened V by 4 bases and J by 8 bases, and 11 bases separated the two germline ends. The CDR3 extends over 12 amino acids. The germline CDR1 and CDR2 sequences are SGHDN and FVKESK. DNA for the CDR3: TGTGCCAGCAGCCCTGGACTTGGCGGCTACACCTTC. Translating gives CASSPGLGGYTF. The full variable domain, completed using reference TRBV14 and TRBJ1-2, is EAGVTQFPSHSVIEKGQTVTLRCDPISGHDNLYWYRRVMGKEIKFLLHFVKESKQDESGMPNNRFLAERTGGTYSTLKVQPAELEDSGVYFCASSPGLGGYTFGSGTRLTVV.

The chain uses TRBV6-2 or TRBV6-3 and TRBJ1-1; D is undetermined. The CDR3 runs to 11 residues. Per the germline V gene, CDR1 is MNHEY and CDR2 is SVGEGT. Between the trimmed V and J ends, which lost 2 bases and 8 bases, there was a span of 6 bases. In DNA, the CDR3 is TGTGCCAGCAGTTACGTGACGGAAGCTTTCTTT. It translates to CASSYVTEAFF.

A remark on this clonotype: This may come from a read error, since a much larger clone is one base off. The gene calls are TRBV10-3 and TRBJ2-7, with D possibly being TRBD2 (5 bases). Germline V gene sequence: CDR1 ENHRY, CDR2 SYGVKD. The CDR3 spans 13 residues. The ends were cut back, 3 bases at V and 4 bases at J, with 10 bases in the middle. The CDR3 is CAISDGVSYEQYF. The CDR3 coding sequence is TGTGCCATCAGTGACGGGGTTTCGTACGAGCAGTACTTC.

This clonotype was counted at least ten times. CDR3 residues: CASSFGRNEKLFF. The CDR3 region has the DNA TGTGCCAGCAGCTTCGGCAGGAATGAAAAACTGTTTTTT. V usage is TRBV13 and J usage is TRBJ1-4, with no clear D. Germline loops: CDR1 PRHDT, CDR2 FYEKMQ (reference sequence). Trimming cost V 3 bases and J 5 bases, with 7 bases left between them. CDR3 size: 13 residues. Variable domain in full (rest from reference TRBV13 and TRBJ1-4): AAGVIQSPRHLIKEKRETATLKCYPIPRHDTVYWYQQGPGQDPQFLISFYEKMQSDKGSIPDRFSAQQFSDYHSELNMSSLELGDSALYFCASSFGRNEKLFFGSGTQLSVL.

This clonotype turned up a few times. The chain carries TRBV6-4 and TRBJ1-1; no definite D call. CDR1 MRHNA and CDR2 SNTAGT come from the germline V gene. V was shortened by 6 bases and J by 8 bases, with 13 bases between the two germline ends. There are 12 residues in the CDR3. Written as DNA, the CDR3 is TGTGCCAGCAGAGGGTATGCCGGAGAAGCTTTCTTT. Translated, it gives CASRGYAGEAFF.

This clonotype was seen at least ten times. The chain links TRBV10-3 to TRBJ2-7; D may be TRBD2 (6 bases). Germline-derived CDR1 and CDR2 are ENHRY and SYGVKD. V was clipped by 8 bases and J by 9 bases, with 17 bases between them. CDR3 length equals 12 residues. DNA for the CDR3: TGTGCCATCGGGCTAGCGAAGGAAGGGCAGTACTTC. Amino acids: CAIGLAKEGQYF.

In its sample, this clonotype was seen many times. The chain has TRBV12-3 or TRBV12-4 and TRBJ2-5; 8 nucleotides line up with TRBD2. The CDR3 has 15 amino acids. V trimming: 3 bases; J trimming: 7 bases; junction bases outside the gene matches: 10. For the CDR3, the DNA is TGTGCCAGCAGTTTGGGTAGCGGGGTCTTTGGGACCCAGTACTTC. Protein: CASSLGSGVFGTQYF.

This clonotype was recorded at least ten times. The chain links TRBV11-2 to TRBJ2-3, with 7 bases that match TRBD2. With 6 bases clipped from V and 0 bases from J, the junction kept 6 bases outside the gene matches. This CDR3 comprises 15 residues. The V gene's germline CDR1 is SGHAT and CDR2 FQNNGV. DNA for the CDR3: TGTGCCAGCAGAAATCCGGGGGGTAGCACAGATACGCAGTATTTT. This codes for CASRNPGGSTDTQYF.

This clonotype was seen at least ten times. J is TRBJ2-2 and V is TRBV9; D may be TRBD1 (5 bases). Trimming pared 0 bases from V and 0 bases from J, leaving 9 bases between. The CDR3 contains 16 residues. Germline V lookup: CDR1 SGDLS, CDR2 YYNGEE. The CDR3, as DNA: TGTGCCAGCAGCGTAGTTGGACAACCGAACACCGGGGAGCTGTTTTTT. This codes for CASSVVGQPNTGELFF. Full variable domain (rest looked up from reference TRBV9 and TRBJ2-2): DSGVTQTPKHLITATGQRVTLRCSPRSGDLSVYWYQQSLDQGLQFLIQYYNGEERAKGNILERFSAQQFPDLHSELNLSSLELGDSALYFCASSVVGQPNTGELFFGEGSRLTVL.

This clonotype was seen repeatedly, ten times or more. The rearrangement links TRBV20-1 to TRBJ2-7; D is ambiguous. The germline gives CDR1 DFQATT, CDR2 SNEGSKA (reference sequence). There are 12 residues in the CDR3. The V and J ends lost 4 bases and 2 bases respectively, with 9 bases between them. The CDR3 DNA follows: TGCAGTGCTATGGCAGTCGCCTACGAGCAGTACTTC. Translating gives CSAMAVAYEQYF.

This clonotype was counted ten times or more. This chain uses TRBV7-3 with TRBJ2-2; perhaps TRBD1 as D (6 bases). Germline CDR1 SGHTA, CDR2 FQGTGA. V dropped 6 bases and J dropped 1 base, with 6 bases sitting between them. This CDR3 is 13 amino acids long. Written as DNA, the CDR3 is TGTGCCAGCAGGACAGGGAACACCGGGGAGCTGTTTTTT. It translates to CASRTGNTGELFF.

This clonotype was seen many times. V and J are TRBV7-8 and TRBJ2-7, with D possibly matching TRBD2 (5 bases). There are 14 residues in the CDR3. Germline CDR1 is SGHVS and CDR2 is FQNEAQ. Trimming removed 1 base from V and 2 bases from J, with 9 bases in between. CDR3 in amino acids: CASSLVRGAYEQYF. CDR3 DNA sequence: TGTGCCAGCAGCTTAGTCCGGGGAGCCTACGAGCAGTACTTC.

This clonotype was seen ten or more times. The chain is built from TRBV20-1 and TRBJ2-1; D remains ambiguous. This CDR3 spans 11 amino acids. The germline CDR1 and CDR2 sequences are DFQATT and SNEGSKA (reference sequence). V was trimmed by 0 bases and J by 6 bases, leaving 3 bases between them. The CDR3 DNA is TGCAGTGCTAGAGATACCAATGAGCAGTTCTTC. Its protein is CSARDTNEQFF.

This clonotype was seen more than once but under ten times. The chain links TRBV12-3 or TRBV12-4 to TRBJ1-1, with D possibly being TRBD1 (5 bases). Trimming removed 5 bases at V and 0 bases at J, with 13 bases between. The CDR3 spans 15 residues. The DNA for the CDR3 is TGTGCCAGCAGTAAACACCGGGGCCTGAACACTGAAGCTTTCTTT. Its protein is CASSKHRGLNTEAFF.